The 30 T cell receptor beta chains in this list originate from one sample, sequenced in a study of beta chain features in type 1 diabetes. Expressed TCRB transcripts got sequenced, as all isolated RNA was reverse transcribed. TCRdb's copy holds only in-frame clones and misses some; the assay was immunoSEQ multiplex PCR. The sample has some 200,000 clones, 11% seen once; the top ten hold over 1%. Sequencing input: central memory CD4+ T cells from blood. The receptors were sampled from a man between 18 and 29 years old in good health.

The chain joins TRBV10-2 to TRBJ2-7; 12 nucleotides line up with TRBD2. The CDR3 loop spans 13 amino acids. Per the germline V gene, CDR1 is WSHSY and CDR2 is SAAADI. With V trimmed by 7 bases and J by 6 bases, 4 bases remained unmatched. CDR3 DNA sequence: TGCGCCAGCACCGCGGGACTAGCGGGCGAGCAGTACTTC. Translated: CASTAGLAGEQYF.

A note on this clone: It is likely a read error: a sequence one base away is far more abundant. The chain joins TRBV4-1 to TRBJ2-5; 8 bases align to TRBD1. Germline loops: CDR1 MGHRA, CDR2 YSYEKL. The CDR3 totals 15 residues. The CDR3 region has the DNA TGCGCCCGCAGCCCGACAGGGGTAGGGCAAGAGACCCAGTACTTC. Its translation: CARSPTGVGQETQYF.

This clone was seen a handful of times. CDR3 DNA: TGTGCCACCACCCTTACGGATGGGCTGGTGGACAATGAGCAGTTCTTC. Its translation is CATTLTDGLVDNEQFF. The chain employs TRBV28 and TRBJ2-1; D is ambiguous. The CDR3 length is 16 residues. CDR1 MDHEN and CDR2 SYDVKM come from the germline V gene. V lost 10 bases to trimming and J lost 5 bases, with 24 bases between them.

V gene TRBV7-2 combines with J gene TRBJ1-4; D not certain. V was cut by 5 bases and J by 0 bases, with 10 bases left in between. The CDR3 contains 15 residues. Germline loops: CDR1 SGHTA, CDR2 FQGNSA. In DNA, the CDR3 is TGTGCCAGCAGCCCCAATACAGCAACTAATGAAAAACTGTTTTTT. This gives the protein CASSPNTATNEKLFF.

The V call is TRBV7-2, the J call TRBJ2-1; no clear D gene. There are 16 residues in the CDR3. Per the germline V gene, CDR1 is SGHTA and CDR2 is FQGNSA. V lost 5 bases and J 1 base, leaving 15 bases between the germline ends. This CDR3 reads CASSGSLAASYNEQFF. CDR3 DNA sequence: TGTGCCAGCAGCGGTAGTTTGGCAGCGTCCTACAATGAGCAGTTCTTC.

The rearrangement joins TRBV11-2 to TRBJ2-1; 8 bases are shared with TRBD1. Germline V gene sequence: CDR1 SGHAT, CDR2 FQNNGV. This CDR3 has 18 residues. Trimming cost V 5 bases and J 3 bases; bases outside gene matches: 15. CDR3 bases: TGTGCCAGCAGCCCCTTTGGACAGGGCTTCTTTTACTACAATGAGCAGTTCTTC. As protein: CASSPFGQGFFYYNEQFF.

This clone came up a few times. V gene TRBV19 combines with J gene TRBJ1-2; D remains ambiguous. The germline V gene has CDR1 LNHDA and CDR2 SQIVND (reference sequence). The CDR3 consists of 15 residues. Trimming removed 3 bases from V and 6 bases from J, with 17 bases in between. The CDR3: CASSMNSAVRNGYTF. The CDR3 nucleotides read TGTGCCAGTAGTATGAACTCTGCAGTTAGAAATGGCTACACCTTC.

This clone came up a few times. The chain recombines TRBV7-2 with TRBJ2-5, with 15 nucleotides matching TRBD2. The V gene end was trimmed by 5 bases and the J gene end by 6 bases; junction bases not matched to a gene: 7. CDR1 is SGHTA and CDR2 is FQGNSA in the germline V gene. The CDR3 totals 16 residues. Written as DNA, the CDR3 is TGTGCCAGCAGCCGACCGGGGACTAGCGGGAGGAAGACCCAGTACTTC. Protein sequence: CASSRPGTSGRKTQYF. The variable domain in full, with the rest retrieved from reference TRBV7-2 and TRBJ2-5, is GAGVSQSPSNKVTEKGKDVELRCDPISGHTALYWYRQSLGQGLEFLIYFQGNSAPDKSGLPSDRFSAERTGGSVSTLTIQRTQQEDSAVYLCASSRPGTSGRKTQYFGPGTRLLVL.

At least ten counts were recorded for this clone. The V call is TRBV29-1, the J call TRBJ1-2; no firm D call. Germline assignment: CDR1 SQVTM and CDR2 ANQGSEA. V was clipped by 0 bases and J by 3 bases, with 11 bases between them. The CDR3 is 14 residues long. The CDR3 loop is CSVEDQRGYYGYTF. Written as DNA, the CDR3 is TGCAGCGTTGAAGATCAACGGGGATACTATGGCTACACCTTC.

This clone was detected many times. The genes are TRBV7-8 and TRBJ2-3; D is ambiguous. The CDR3 runs 13 residues. Trimming left V 3 bases short and J 1 base short, with 5 bases between. Germline CDR1 and CDR2: SGHVS and FQNEAQ. CDR3 nucleotides: TGTGCCAGCAGCTTCTACCGCACAGATACGCAGTATTTT. This codes for CASSFYRTDTQYF.

This clone occurred a few times. The rearrangement joins TRBV4-3 to TRBJ2-2; D might be TRBD1 (5 bases). The CDR3 has 15 amino acids. CDR1 LGHNA and CDR2 YSLEER come from the germline V gene. V shed 6 bases and J shed 7 bases, with 18 bases lying between them. The CDR3 nucleotides read TGCGCCAGCAGTCCACAGGTCCGGCTGGACGGGGAGCTGTTTTTT. It codes for CASSPQVRLDGELFF.

The table lists this clone with many counts. The genes are TRBV30 and TRBJ1-4; 8 nucleotides align to TRBD1. Germline CDR1 is GTSNPN and CDR2 is SVGIG (reference sequence). The ends lost 8 bases at V and 8 bases at J; junction bases unmatched: 10. This CDR3 comprises 13 residues. This CDR3 is CATTRTGLEKLFF. The CDR3 bases are TGTGCCACGACTCGGACAGGGCTGGAAAAACTGTTTTTT.

The chain uses TRBV20-1 and TRBJ2-7; D is unclear. V lost 6 bases and J lost 2, with 8 bases in between. This CDR3 comprises 11 residues. Germline V gene sequence: CDR1 DFQATT, CDR2 SNEGSKA (reference sequence). The CDR3 reads CSALQAYEQYF. For the CDR3, the DNA is TGCAGTGCGCTACAAGCCTACGAGCAGTACTTC.

This clone was detected ten times or more. This sequence joins TRBV30 and TRBJ2-2; no reliable D call. The CDR3 runs to 14 residues. The V and J ends lost 4 bases and 4 bases respectively, with 13 bases between them. The germline V gene encodes CDR1 GTSNPN and CDR2 SVGIG (reference sequence). CDR3 in DNA: TGTGCCTGGAACCTATTCCCCGGCACCGGGGAGCTGTTTTTT. This sequence encodes CAWNLFPGTGELFF.

The CDR3: CASSLPGTKETQYF. As DNA, the CDR3 is TGTGCCAGCAGCTTACCGGGGACGAAAGAGACCCAGTACTTC. V and J are TRBV5-4 and TRBJ2-5; D is possibly TRBD1 or TRBD2 (5 bases each). The germline V gene encodes CDR1 SGHNT and CDR2 YYREEE (reference sequence). Trimming took off 2 bases at V and 3 bases at J, with 11 bases between the two ends. The CDR3 totals 14 residues. Full variable domain (remainder filled in from reference TRBV5-4 and TRBJ2-5): ETGVTQSPTHLIKTRGQQVTLRCSSQSGHNTVSWYQQALGQGPQFIFQYYREEENGRGNFPPRFSGLQFPNYSSELNVNALELDDSALYLCASSLPGTKETQYFGPGTRLLVL.

This clone was detected a few times. The chain carries TRBV7-3 and TRBJ2-3; D uncertain. CDR1 is SGHTA and CDR2 is FQGTGA in the germline V gene. Deletions cut 0 bases from V and 6 bases from J, with 7 bases between. CDR3 length: 13 amino acids. The chain's CDR3 is CASSLTKGDTQYF. The CDR3 coding sequence is TGTGCCAGCAGCTTAACGAAAGGGGATACGCAGTATTTT.

This clone was observed a few times. Here the CDR3 reads CASSLDTYTEAFF. In DNA form, the CDR3 reads TGTGCCAGCAGCTTAGACACATACACTGAAGCTTTCTTT. The chain uses TRBV7-9 and TRBJ1-1; D unclear. The V and J ends lost 1 base and 3 bases respectively, with 6 bases between them. This CDR3 is built from 13 residues. From germline, CDR1 is SEHNR and CDR2 FQNEAQ (reference sequence).

As to this clone: This may stem from a read error, because a much larger clone lies one nucleotide away. The gene calls are TRBV30 and TRBJ2-5; 7 bases line up with TRBD1. The J call may be incorrect, as the DNA end agrees better with TRBJ2-7. The CDR3 spans 13 residues. Per germline, CDR1 GTSNPN and CDR2 SVGIG (reference sequence). As DNA, the CDR3 is TGCGCCTGGAGTCCGGGACAGCTCTACGAGCAGTACTTC. It is translated as CAWSPGQLYEQYF.

This clone has just a few counts. This specimen includes other DNA sequences encoding the same CDR3. The chain is built from TRBV9 and TRBJ2-3, with no clear D. V dropped 1 base and J dropped 6 bases, with 3 bases sitting between them. The germline CDR1 and CDR2 sequences are SGDLS and YYNGEE. The CDR3 is 11 amino acids. The CDR3 DNA is TGTGCCAGCAGCGTATTGGATACGCAGTATTTT. Translated: CASSVLDTQYF.

In this sample, this clone turned up a few times. This rearrangement joins TRBV15 to TRBJ2-7; a weak D match, TRBD2 (6 bases). With 0 bases removed from V and 3 bases from J, the gap between germline ends came to 12 bases. Germline values: CDR1 LNHNV, CDR2 YYDKDF (reference sequence). This CDR3 comprises 15 residues. The CDR3 here is CATSRDRGNFYEQYF. The CDR3 DNA reads TGTGCCACCAGCAGAGATCGGGGGAACTTCTACGAGCAGTACTTC.

The sample holds a few counts of this clone. This chain joins TRBV6-6 and TRBJ2-5; TRBD2 matches 9 bases. The CDR3 length is 13 residues. J was trimmed by 3 bases and V by 6 bases; bases with no gene match: 2. Germline V gene sequence: CDR1 MNHNY, CDR2 SVGAGI (reference sequence). CDR3 in amino acids: CASRLAGEETQYF. In DNA, the CDR3 is TGTGCCAGCAGACTAGCGGGTGAAGAGACCCAGTACTTC.

This clone was observed a few times. The chain recombines TRBV11-3 with TRBJ2-1; D gene uncertain. The germline V gene has CDR1 SGHNT and CDR2 YENEEA. V lost 5 bases to trimming and J lost 0 bases, with 11 bases between them. The CDR3 is made up of 15 amino acids. The DNA for the CDR3 is TGTGCCAGCAGCCTGGGTCTCCTCTCCTACAATGAGCAGTTCTTC. Translated: CASSLGLLSYNEQFF.

This clone was seen a handful of times. CDR3 in DNA: TGTGCCAGTAGTATGGATCACGCAGATACGCAGTATTTT. Residues: CASSMDHADTQYF. The chain carries TRBV19 and TRBJ2-3, with D unclear. The germline V gene has CDR1 LNHDA and CDR2 SQIVND (reference sequence). V gave up 3 bases and J gave up 4 bases, with 8 bases separating them. The CDR3 extends over 13 amino acids.

This clone showed up just a few times. The chain has TRBV6-5 and TRBJ2-7; TRBD1 is a possible D gene (5 bases). The germline CDR1 and CDR2 sequences are MNHEY and SVGAGI. With 6 bases removed from V and 7 bases from J, the gap between germline ends came to 16 bases. This CDR3 contains 13 residues. This CDR3 reads CASRQQGREEQYF. In nucleotides, the CDR3 is TGTGCCAGCAGACAGCAGGGTAGAGAGGAGCAGTACTTC.

V gene TRBV29-1 combines with J gene TRBJ1-1; tentatively, D is TRBD1 (5 bases). Germline V gene data show CDR1 as SQVTM and CDR2 as ANQGSEA. Trimming removed 0 bases from V and 4 bases from J, with 18 bases in between. The CDR3 contains 16 residues. Here the CDR3 DNA reads TGCAGCGTTGAAGAGTTAGGGGTAGGGTGGGGCACTGAAGCTTTCTTT. Amino acid sequence: CSVEELGVGWGTEAFF.

This clone was seen more than once but under ten times. This sequence joins TRBV30 and TRBJ2-3, with D possibly TRBD2 on 6 matching bases. The CDR3 is 14 amino acids. V gave up 3 bases and J gave up 4 bases, with 14 bases separating them. Germline V gene data show CDR1 as GTSNPN and CDR2 as SVGIG (reference sequence). This CDR3 reads CAWRESSGADTQYF. The CDR3 nucleotides read TGTGCCTGGAGAGAGAGTAGCGGCGCAGATACGCAGTATTTT.

The sample holds a few counts of this clone. The rearrangement uses TRBV29-1 and TRBJ2-3, with 7 positions matching TRBD2. Germline V gene data show CDR1 as SQVTM and CDR2 as ANQGSEA. The ends lost 4 bases at V and 5 bases at J; junction bases unmatched: 12. CDR3 length: 15 residues. In DNA form, the CDR3 reads TGCAGCGTTGGGCCTACGGGGCGGGAGAGAGATACGCAGTATTTT. Its translation: CSVGPTGRERDTQYF.

This clone was seen a few times. The chain has TRBV28 and TRBJ1-5, with TRBD1 matching 7 bases. The germline CDR1 and CDR2 sequences are MDHEN and SYDVKM. This CDR3 is built from 15 residues. V lost 8 bases to trimming and J lost 6 bases; unmatched junction nucleotides: 13. This CDR3 is CASDKATGQGQPQHF. The CDR3 DNA is TGTGCCAGCGATAAAGCGACAGGGCAAGGTCAGCCCCAGCATTTT.

This clone occurred a few times. This chain connects TRBV7-3 to TRBJ2-1; D remains unclear. Germline V gene data show CDR1 as SGHTA and CDR2 as FQGTGA. Trimming took off 5 bases at V and 8 bases at J, with 13 bases between the two ends. The CDR3 has 13 residues. CDR3 sequence: CASSPPSRDEQFF. CDR3 coding DNA: TGTGCCAGCAGCCCGCCTTCTAGGGATGAGCAGTTCTTC.

The chain joins TRBV6-1 to TRBJ2-5; 10 positions agree with TRBD2. The CDR3 covers 14 residues. Germline V lookup: CDR1 MNHNS, CDR2 SASEGT. The J segment lost 5 bases and the V segment lost 8 bases, leaving 8 bases of the junction unmatched. The DNA of the CDR3 is TGTGCCAGCGGGTCTAGCGGGAGCGGGGAGACCCAGTACTTC. Residues: CASGSSGSGETQYF.